Each of the 25 T cell receptor beta chains below was sequenced from the same sample in a study of OX40 agonist ivuxolimab in advanced cancers. Sequencing was performed with immunoSEQ multiplex PCR; in TCRdb, only in-frame clones are kept and a portion is missing. The table records fewer than 85,000 clones, about 73% of them present only once. The material was CD4+ or CD8+ T cells sorted from blood, obtained in a trial of the OX40 agonist ivuxolimab. All receptors come from an adult with an advanced solid tumor such as melanoma, head and neck, liver or kidney cancer.

This clone was observed at least ten times. The chain uses TRBV7-9 and TRBJ1-6; 10 positions agree with TRBD1. CDR3 size: 18 residues. CDR1 is SEHNR, CDR2 FQNEAQ, per germline (reference sequence). J was trimmed by 1 base and V by 5 bases; bases with no gene match: 8. CDR3 sequence reads: CASSPGTGEFSYNSPLHF. DNA of the CDR3: TGTGCCAGCAGCCCCGGGACAGGGGAGTTTTCCTATAATTCACCCCTCCACTTT.

The V call is TRBV7-2, the J call TRBJ2-1, with 10 positions matching TRBD2. CDR3 length: 16 residues. Germline CDR1 SGHTA, CDR2 FQGNSA. V was clipped by 3 bases and J by 5 bases; unmatched bases: 7. The CDR3 DNA is TGTGCCAGCAGCTTCGCTGGAAGCGGGGGGGACAATGAGCAGTTCTTC. Amino acid sequence: CASSFAGSGGDNEQFF. The full variable domain, completed using reference TRBV7-2 and TRBJ2-1, is GAGVSQSPSNKVTEKGKDVELRCDPISGHTALYWYRQSLGQGLEFLIYFQGNSAPDKSGLPSDRFSAERTGGSVSTLTIQRTQQEDSAVYLCASSFAGSGGDNEQFFGPGTRLTVL.

This chain uses TRBV28 with TRBJ2-5; D assignment may be TRBD1 or TRBD2 (6 bases each). CDR1 MDHEN and CDR2 SYDVKM come from the germline V gene. Trimming removed 2 bases at V and 2 bases at J, with 15 bases between. This CDR3 comprises 16 residues. The CDR3 DNA reads TGTGCCAGCAGTTTAGGCCCAGGGGACTTTCAAGAGACCCAGTACTTC. It yields the protein CASSLGPGDFQETQYF.

The V call is TRBV18, the J call TRBJ1-5; 7 bases agree with TRBD1. The CDR3 contains 14 residues. The germline V gene has CDR1 KGHSH and CDR2 LQKENI. Losses at the gene ends were 3 bases for V and 7 bases for J; bases not matched to a gene: 6. DNA for the CDR3: TGTGCCAGCTCACCCCGACAGGGCAGGCAGCCCCAGCATTTT. It translates to CASSPRQGRQPQHF.

The chain uses TRBV29-1 and TRBJ1-1, with a tentative D call TRBD1 (6 bases). V gave up 1 base and J gave up 1 base, with 16 bases separating them. The CDR3 sequence is 16 residues long. Germline loops: CDR1 SQVTM, CDR2 ANQGSEA. DNA for the CDR3: TGCAGCGTTGAAGGGGCGGGACATCCTAAGAACACTGAAGCTTTCTTT. This sequence encodes CSVEGAGHPKNTEAFF.

The genes are TRBV11-2 and TRBJ2-5; the D gene is possibly TRBD1 (5 bases). There are 16 residues in the CDR3. Trimming cost V 6 bases and J 1 base, with 18 bases left between them. Germline CDR1 is SGHAT and CDR2 is FQNNGV. CDR3 loop: CASSFRGSGLQETQYF. CDR3 coding DNA: TGTGCCAGCAGTTTTAGGGGATCAGGGCTCCAAGAGACCCAGTACTTC. The variable domain in full, completed from reference TRBV11-2 and TRBJ2-5, reads EAGVAQSPRYKIIEKRQSVAFWCNPISGHATLYWYQQILGQGPKLLIQFQNNGVVDDSQLPKDRFSAERLKGVDSTLKIQPAKLEDSAVYLCASSFRGSGLQETQYFGPGTRLLVL.

The gene calls are TRBV7-7 and TRBJ2-1; a weak D match, TRBD1 (6 bases). The CDR3 has 13 amino acids. Germline V gene lookup returns CDR1 SSHAT and CDR2 FNYEAQ (reference sequence). V was clipped by 3 bases and J by 6 bases, with 9 bases between them. CDR3 in DNA: TGTGCCAGCAGCTTCGGGACAACCAATGAGCAGTTCTTC. This sequence encodes CASSFGTTNEQFF.

This rearrangement joins TRBV28 to TRBJ1-6, with D perhaps matching TRBD1 (5 bases). The V and J ends lost 6 bases and 10 bases respectively, with 22 bases between them. CDR1 is MDHEN and CDR2 is SYDVKM in the germline V gene. This CDR3 is 16 amino acids long. DNA of the CDR3: TGTGCCAGCAGAGTCGCACCGGGACGGACGGGCTCACCCCTCCACTTT. It specifies CASRVAPGRTGSPLHF.

The chain has TRBV28 and TRBJ2-1; D call uncertain. The CDR3 has 12 amino acids. The V end was cut by 8 bases, the J end by 7 bases, with 12 bases between. The germline gives CDR1 MDHEN, CDR2 SYDVKM. CDR3 sequence (DNA): TGTGCCAGCCGACTGTGGGTAAATGAGCAGTTCTTC. Protein sequence: CASRLWVNEQFF.

The V call is TRBV18, the J call TRBJ1-2, with 7 bases identical to TRBD1. The CDR3 contains 17 residues. The J segment lost 4 bases and the V segment lost 5 bases, leaving 16 bases of the junction unmatched. Germline CDR1 reads KGHSH; CDR2 reads LQKENI. The CDR3 loop reads CASSADREEGLIYGYTF. CDR3 nucleotides: TGTGCCAGCTCAGCCGACAGGGAAGAGGGCCTAATCTATGGCTACACCTTC.

This chain uses TRBV5-8 with TRBJ1-5; D unresolved. The CDR3 contains 15 residues. Trimming stripped 1 base from V and 1 base from J, with 9 bases between. CDR1 is SGHTS, CDR2 YDEGEE, per germline. CDR3 DNA sequence: TGTGCCAGCAGCTTGTATGGTATCAGCAATCAGCCCCAGCATTTT. The encoded protein is CASSLYGISNQPQHF. The variable domain in full, with the rest retrieved from reference TRBV5-8 and TRBJ1-5, is EAGVTQSPTHLIKTRGQQATLRCSPISGHTSVYWYQQALGLGLQFLLWYDEGEERNRGNFPPRFSGRQFPNYSSELNVNALELEDSALYLCASSLYGISNQPQHFGDGTRLSIL.

The chain is built from TRBV2 and TRBJ1-2; D perhaps matches TRBD1 (6 bases). Trimming left V 4 bases short and J 4 bases short, with 13 bases between. The CDR3 is 14 amino acids. CDR1 is SNHLY, CDR2 FYNNEI, per germline. The CDR3 protein is CASSVQGVSYGYTF. CDR3 DNA sequence: TGTGCCAGCAGTGTACAGGGAGTTAGCTATGGCTACACCTTC.

This rearrangement joins TRBV7-2 to TRBJ2-1; tentative D call: TRBD2 (7 bases). Germline-derived CDR1 and CDR2 are SGHTA and FQGNSA. This CDR3 is 16 amino acids long. Trimming cost V 3 bases and J 7 bases, with 19 bases left between them. CDR3 sequence reads: CASSFIGRGAGNEQFF. The CDR3 DNA reads as TGTGCCAGCAGCTTTATCGGACGGGGGGCGGGGAATGAGCAGTTCTTC.

V and J are TRBV19 and TRBJ2-5; D is undetermined. Trimming removed 2 bases at V and 3 bases at J, with 7 bases between. The CDR3 sequence is 13 residues long. Germline V gene lookup returns CDR1 LNHDA and CDR2 SQIVND (reference sequence). Written as DNA, the CDR3 is TGTGCCAGTAGTATACGGCCGGAAGAGACCCAGTACTTC. Its protein product is CASSIRPEETQYF.

J is TRBJ2-5 and V is TRBV6-6, with 9 bases matching TRBD2. Germline V gene lookup returns CDR1 MNHNY and CDR2 SVGAGI (reference sequence). V lost 1 base, J lost 6 bases, and 6 bases stayed unmatched. This CDR3 has 15 amino acids. CDR3 sequence (DNA): TGTGCCAGCAGTTACTTAGCGGGGGCCGGGAAGACCCAGTACTTC. It yields the protein CASSYLAGAGKTQYF.

This clone was picked up a small number of times. This chain connects TRBV18 to TRBJ1-4, with D possibly matching TRBD1 (5 bases). Germline CDR1 and CDR2: KGHSH and LQKENI. The CDR3 runs to 15 residues. V lost 4 bases, J lost 5 bases, and 14 bases lay in between. The CDR3 reads CASSQRLAGNEKLFF. The CDR3 nucleotides read TGTGCCAGCTCACAGAGATTGGCAGGGAATGAAAAACTGTTTTTT.

The chain is built from TRBV28 and TRBJ1-2; 7 positions agree with TRBD1. With 5 bases clipped from V and 8 bases from J, the junction kept 8 bases outside the gene matches. From germline, CDR1 is MDHEN and CDR2 SYDVKM. CDR3 length equals 13 residues. The CDR3 protein is CASSPWDRQGYTF. The CDR3 DNA reads as TGTGCCAGCAGTCCTTGGGACAGACAGGGCTACACCTTC.

The J gene is TRBJ1-1, the V gene TRBV7-2; 8 nucleotides align to TRBD1. Germline CDR1 and CDR2: SGHTA and FQGNSA. V lost 4 bases, J lost 3 bases, and 4 bases stayed unmatched. The CDR3 runs 14 residues. The CDR3 is CASSSQGAHTEAFF. DNA for the CDR3: TGTGCCAGCAGCTCCCAGGGGGCCCACACTGAAGCTTTCTTT.

In nucleotides, the CDR3 is TGCGCCAGCAGCTTGGCAGGACAGGACTTCTCTGGAAACACCATATATTTT. Its protein product is CASSLAGQDFSGNTIYF. The genes are TRBV5-1 and TRBJ1-3; 7 nucleotides align to TRBD1. Trimming removed 0 bases from V and 0 bases from J; junction bases left unmatched: 6. CDR1 and CDR2 (germline): SGHRS, YFSETQ. The CDR3 has 17 amino acids.

This clone was seen more than once but under ten times. The chain carries TRBV5-1 and TRBJ1-1, with D uncertain. V shed 1 base and J shed 4 bases, with 11 bases lying between them. The CDR3 is 14 amino acids. Germline V gene lookup returns CDR1 SGHRS and CDR2 YFSETQ. The CDR3 DNA is TGCGCCAGCAGCTTGACCCCAGGCCCCACTGAAGCTTTCTTT. This translates into CASSLTPGPTEAFF.

The DNA of the CDR3 is TGTGCCAGCAGCTTAATCTCCCAGGGCAGGGAAAAACTGTTTTTT. Translating gives CASSLISQGREKLFF. V is TRBV5-6 and J is TRBJ1-4, with TRBD1 as a possible D gene (5 bases). Germline loops: CDR1 SGHDT, CDR2 YYEEEE. This CDR3 is built from 15 residues. Deletions cut 2 bases from V and 8 bases from J, with 16 bases between.

This clone was recorded many times. The rearrangement uses TRBV19 and TRBJ1-2; 7 nucleotides align to TRBD1. CDR3 length: 13 residues. The germline gives CDR1 LNHDA, CDR2 SQIVND (reference sequence). The V and J ends lost 5 bases and 8 bases, in that order; junction bases with no gene match: 8. The CDR3 DNA reads as TGTGCCAGTAGTTTACAGGGGCAATTGGGCTACACCTTC. It codes for CASSLQGQLGYTF.

The gene calls are TRBV27 and TRBJ2-3; unclear D gene. Germline V gene sequence: CDR1 MNHEY, CDR2 SMNVEV (reference sequence). Trimming left V 4 bases short and J 3 bases short, with 11 bases between. CDR3 size: 14 residues. CDR3 nucleotide sequence: TGTGCCAGCAGTTCCCAGGTTAGGACAGATACGCAGTATTTT. This codes for CASSSQVRTDTQYF.

This clone was recorded only once. Within the sample, other DNA sequences also encode this same CDR3. The chain recombines TRBV7-3 with TRBJ2-5; D ambiguous. V lost 3 bases and J 5 bases, leaving 10 bases between the germline ends. The CDR3 sequence is 13 residues long. Per germline, CDR1 SGHTA and CDR2 FQGTGA. CDR3: CASSFTGGETQYF. The CDR3 DNA reads as TGTGCCAGCAGCTTCACGGGTGGGGAGACCCAGTACTTC.

This sequence joins TRBV18 and TRBJ1-1; weak D call: TRBD1 (5 bases). Trimming shortened V by 7 bases and J by 6 bases, and 15 bases separated the two germline ends. The CDR3 runs 13 residues. Germline V CDR1 and CDR2: KGHSH, LQKENI. The DNA of the CDR3 is TGTGCCAGCTTCCCCGGCAGGGTAGCTGAAGCTTTCTTT. This translates into CASFPGRVAEAFF.